Listed here is a single T cell receptor beta chain. Its antigen is not identified. Controls were healthy donors (matched for age and sex). Negative isolation yielded the CD8+ and CD4+ T cells, while FACS enriched the TEMRA cells. Germline CDR1 and CDR2: SGHAT and FQNNGV. With 5 bases removed from V and 2 bases from J, the gap between germline ends came to 16 bases. This CDR3 is 15 amino acids long. This specimen comes from a study of CD8 T cells in Susac syndrome. Study conclusions and caveats: That the number of individuals in its TCR sequencing and HLA analysis was relatively small was acknowledged by the study.

Random-hexamer reverse transcription was applied to about 0.5 to 1 ug RNA. TCRdb fed the immunoSEQ multiplex PCR reads into MiXCR, producing one record per CDR3 protein. Counted here are roughly 110,000 distinct CDR3 sequences, roughly 91% occurring once; the ten biggest clones make up 0.13% to 0.15%. The source material was CD4+ T cells from PBMCs. This sequence joins TRBV11-2 and TRBJ2-7; D perhaps matches TRBD2 (6 bases). This receptor was identified in a human donor in good health. This CDR3 is CASSPRGPLTYEQYF. As DNA, the CDR3 is TGTGCCAGCAGCCCGCGGGGCCCTCTTACCTACGAGCAGTACTTC.